The rows below give T cell receptor beta chains drawn from one sample of a study of blood T cells in healthy people across ages. From the 5' RACE reads, TCRdb called clonotypes with MiXCR, one entry per CDR3 protein. The data show approximately 850,000 distinct CDR3 sequences, with 44% seen just once and approximately 20% held by the top ten. Sequencing was done on a sample of blood. Receptors were obtained from a man in his fifties or sixties in good health. Each CDR3 is given with its conserved first and last residue. A D gene is named only where the DNA matches it firmly. The size field is filled for only some rows; it gives once, few, many or a size class.

d_gene	v_gene	abundance	j_gene	CDR3nt	CDR3aa
-	TRBV7-9	-	TRBJ1-2	TGTGCCAGCAGCTTAGAGGGAATGACAACTGACTACACCTTC	CASSLEGMTTDYTF
-	TRBV6-2/TRBV6-3	once	TRBJ1-2	TGTGCCAGCAGGGGATTCCGGGGAGCCGAGGGCTACACCTTC	CASRGFRGAEGYTF
-	TRBV29-1	-	TRBJ2-1	TGCAGCGTTGACCAGGGAAGGCAATCTCAGTTCTTC	CSVDQGRQSQFF
TRBD1	TRBV20-1	-	TRBJ1-6	TGCAGTGCTTACAACAGGGGGTTTTCTAATTCACCCCTCCACTTT	CSAYNRGFSNSPLHF
-	TRBV14	few	TRBJ2-7	TGTGCCAGCAGCCAAGATAGCAGAAGCTCCTACGAGCAGTACTTC	CASSQDSRSSYEQYF
-	TRBV6-5	-	TRBJ2-3	TGTGCCAGCACCACCATGAGGGGGATCGGCACAGATACGCAGTATTTT	CASTTMRGIGTDTQYF
TRBD1	TRBV24-1	many	TRBJ2-7	TGTGCCACCAGTGACTCCGGACAGGGGGCGGGCGAGCAGTACTTC	CATSDSGQGAGEQYF
TRBD1	TRBV30	-	TRBJ2-2	TGTGCCTGGAGTCAGGACAGGGGTACGTGGGAGCTGTTTTTT	CAWSQDRGTWELFF
-	TRBV6-1	once	TRBJ2-3	TGTGCCACCCAATCAGAGGGCCTTACGCAGTATTTT	CATQSEGLTQYF
TRBD1	TRBV20-1	-	TRBJ2-2	TGCAGTGCCAACAGGGGGAAGGCCGGGGAGCTGTTTTTT	CSANRGKAGELFF